Shown below are 7 T cell receptor beta chains from a single sample sequenced in a study of monozygotic twins with inflammatory bowel disease. With the 5' RACE reads reprocessed, TCRdb shows one record per CDR3 protein and no DNA. The specimen's table records 300,000 to 400,000 distinct CDR3 sequences. The sample comprised blood. The receptors were gathered from a human donor with ulcerative colitis or Crohn's disease, or a healthy co-twin of an affected twin (not recorded which).

The J gene is TRBJ1-3, the V gene TRBV10-3; there is no DNA to check the TCRdb D call of TRBD1. Per the germline V gene, CDR1 is ENHRY and CDR2 is SYGVKD. The CDR3 contains 15 residues. CDR3 amino acids: CAISESGHKGNTIYF.

The rearrangement links TRBV19 to TRBJ1-4. Germline V gene sequence: CDR1 LNHDA, CDR2 SQIVND (reference sequence). The CDR3 length is 15 residues. The CDR3 loop is CASSSSRLKNEKLFF.

The chain carries TRBV6-6 and TRBJ1-1; checking the TCRdb D call of TRBD1 is not possible without DNA. Germline V gene data show CDR1 as MNHNY and CDR2 as SVGAGI (reference sequence). The CDR3 is 14 amino acids. This chain's CDR3 is CASRETGGHTEAFF.

The chain recombines TRBV29-1 with TRBJ2-1; without DNA, the TCRdb call of TRBD2 cannot be checked. The germline CDR1 and CDR2 sequences are SQVTM and ANQGSEA. This CDR3 has 13 amino acids. CDR3 region: CSVAASGTSEQFF.

The chain is built from TRBV6-1 and TRBJ2-7; TCRdb selects TRBD1, and the lack of DNA leaves this call unchecked. This CDR3 spans 16 amino acids. Germline assignment: CDR1 MNHNS and CDR2 SASEGT. The CDR3 loop is CASSVYSGTIPYEQYF.

The rearrangement links TRBV12-3 or TRBV12-4 to TRBJ2-1; TCRdb proposes TRBD2, but this gene call is untestable without DNA. This CDR3 spans 17 amino acids. The CDR3 protein is CASSGGLAGGKYNEQFF.

The chain links TRBV7-2 to TRBJ2-6; TCRdb selects TRBD1, and the lack of DNA leaves this call unchecked. Germline CDR1 and CDR2: SGHTA and FQGNSA. This CDR3 spans 15 amino acids. Here the CDR3 reads CASRGAAFGANVLTF. The complete variable domain, with remaining parts taken from reference TRBV7-2 and TRBJ2-6, reads GAGVSQSPSNKVTEKGKDVELRCDPISGHTALYWYRQSLGQGLEFLIYFQGNSAPDKSGLPSDRFSAERTGGSVSTLTIQRTQQEDSAVYLCASRGAAFGANVLTFGAGSRLTVL.